This TCR beta chain was profiled in a study of cytomegalovirus exposure and HLA in healthy donors. PCR was performed using 60 Vbeta and 13 Jbeta primers. Profiled with immunoSEQ multiplex PCR; TCRdb holds only in-frame clones, not every one. The sample carries about 210,000 clones, roughly 87% recorded once. In germline, CDR1 is MNHEY, CDR2 SMNVEV (reference sequence). Trimming stripped 5 bases from V and 6 bases from J, with 19 bases between. CDR3 length equals 16 residues. This TCR derives from a man in his forties or fifties in good health and CMV-seropositive. What was sequenced was PBMCs. This chain connects TRBV27 to TRBJ2-2, with D unresolved. The CDR3 DNA reads TGTGCCAGCAGTAAGATCTCCACAATTTATCCCGGGGAGCTGTTTTTT. It yields the protein CASSKISTIYPGELFF.